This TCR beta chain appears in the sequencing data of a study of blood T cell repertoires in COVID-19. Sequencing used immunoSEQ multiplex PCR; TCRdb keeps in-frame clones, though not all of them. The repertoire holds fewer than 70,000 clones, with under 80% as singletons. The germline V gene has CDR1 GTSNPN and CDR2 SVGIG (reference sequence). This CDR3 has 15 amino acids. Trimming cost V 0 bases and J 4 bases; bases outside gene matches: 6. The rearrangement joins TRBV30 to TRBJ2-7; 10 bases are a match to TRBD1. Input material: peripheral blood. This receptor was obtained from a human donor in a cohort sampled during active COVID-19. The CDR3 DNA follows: TGTGCCTGGAGTGTGGGGACAGGGGACGGATACGAGCAGTACTTC. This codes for CAWSVGTGDGYEQYF.